This TCR beta chain was retrieved from a study of T cell responses to AZD1222 COVID-19 vaccine. Background on the study: Second-dose timings of about 4 or about 12 weeks were pooled.

This CDR3 is built from 15 residues. V was pared by 1 base and J by 0 bases, with 10 bases between. Germline V lookup: CDR1 LGHDT, CDR2 YNNKEL (reference sequence). The table came from immunoSEQ multiplex PCR; TCRdb's copy has only in-frame clones and leaves some out. The data show about 110,000 clones, around 81% seen once. This TCR derives from an adult in good health. This rearrangement joins TRBV3-1 (or the pseudogene TRBV3-2) to TRBJ2-7, with D tentatively TRBD1 (5 bases). The source was peripheral blood, collected on day 0 of AZD1222 vaccination. CDR3 sequence (DNA): TGTGCCAGCAGCCAAGTACTCAGGGCCTCCTACGAGCAGTACTTC. Translation gives CASSQVLRASYEQYF.